The 8 T cell receptor beta chains below all came from one sample that was sequenced in a study of OX40 agonist ivuxolimab in advanced cancers. Receptor amplification or capture employed the immunoSEQ multiplex PCR assay. Held by TCRdb, this immuneACCESS table contains in-frame sequences only and omits some clones. Under half of the omission traces to an unresolved V gene where checked; the cause of the rest is unknown. Across this sample there are 70,000 to 90,000 clones, with 90% seen only once. Roughly 0.38% of the sample rests with the top ten. This material consisted of CD4+ or CD8+ T cells sorted from blood, taken in a trial of the OX40 agonist ivuxolimab. These receptors originate from an adult with an advanced solid tumor such as melanoma, head and neck, liver or kidney cancer.

The chain's CDR3 is CASSEFDGRSSPLHF. In nucleotides, the CDR3 is TGCGCCAGCAGTGAATTTGACGGGAGGAGTTCACCCCTCCACTTT. The chain couples TRBV5-1 to TRBJ1-6; D call uncertain. V was clipped by 5 bases and J by 9 bases, with 18 bases between them. The CDR3 contains 15 residues. Germline CDR1 SGHRS, CDR2 YFSETQ.

The chain recombines TRBV9 with TRBJ2-1; 9 bases are shared with TRBD1. Germline-derived CDR1 and CDR2 are SGDLS and YYNGEE. The CDR3 totals 14 residues. V trimming: 2 bases; J trimming: 9 bases; junction bases outside the gene matches: 6. CDR3 sequence: CASSVGQGNGEQFF. CDR3 coding DNA: TGTGCCAGCAGCGTCGGACAGGGGAATGGTGAGCAGTTCTTC. The whole variable domain, filled in from reference TRBV9 and TRBJ2-1, reads DSGVTQTPKHLITATGQRVTLRCSPRSGDLSVYWYQQSLDQGLQFLIQYYNGEERAKGNILERFSAQQFPDLHSELNLSSLELGDSALYFCASSVGQGNGEQFFGPGTRLTVL.

The chain joins TRBV28 to TRBJ1-2; D possibly corresponds to TRBD1 (6 bases). There are 14 residues in the CDR3. Trimming shortened V by 5 bases and J by 1 base, and 11 bases separated the two germline ends. The germline CDR1 and CDR2 sequences are MDHEN and SYDVKM. This CDR3 reads CASSVRQVNYGYTF. As DNA, the CDR3 is TGTGCCAGCAGTGTGAGACAGGTTAACTATGGCTACACCTTC.

The chain joins TRBV9 to TRBJ2-1; 8 bases map to TRBD1. The CDR3 is made up of 17 amino acids. Trimming took 0 bases from V and 8 from J; bases not matched to a gene: 13. Per germline, CDR1 SGDLS and CDR2 YYNGEE. This chain's CDR3 is CASSVVPQGTGEDEQFF. The CDR3 nucleotides read TGTGCCAGCAGCGTAGTCCCCCAAGGGACAGGAGAGGATGAGCAGTTCTTC.

The V call is TRBV28, the J call TRBJ1-4; 7 positions agree with TRBD1. Germline V lookup: CDR1 MDHEN, CDR2 SYDVKM. CDR3 length equals 14 residues. J was trimmed by 8 bases and V by 6 bases; bases with no gene match: 9. DNA of the CDR3: TGTGCCAGCAGAGAGCAGGGGGGAGTCGAAAAACTGTTTTTT. Translated: CASREQGGVEKLFF.

The chain combines TRBV27 with TRBJ2-7; 7 nucleotides line up with TRBD2. The CDR3 loop spans 16 amino acids. Trimming removed 6 bases from V and 6 bases from J; junction bases left unmatched: 17. Germline V CDR1 and CDR2: MNHEY, SMNVEV (reference sequence). The CDR3 DNA reads TGTGCCAGCAGCCGTCCACTGGGAGGGGCCTTGGGCGAGCAGTACTTC. Translation gives CASSRPLGGALGEQYF.

This clone was detected only once. The chain combines TRBV7-9 with TRBJ2-3; 8 bases align to TRBD2. V trimming: 3 bases; J trimming: 5 bases; junction bases outside the gene matches: 10. Germline V gives CDR1 SEHNR, CDR2 FQNEAQ (reference sequence). The CDR3 is 16 amino acids. In DNA form, the CDR3 reads TGTGCCAGCAGCTTTTCAGCGGGGGAGAGGGTAGATACGCAGTATTTT. Its translation is CASSFSAGERVDTQYF.

The chain carries TRBV5-1 and TRBJ2-7, with D tentatively TRBD1 or TRBD2 (5 bases each). V gave up 7 bases and J gave up 1 base, with 18 bases separating them. CDR1 is SGHRS and CDR2 is YFSETQ in the germline V gene. This CDR3 region has 15 residues. CDR3 bases: TGCGCCAGCGGTATAGCAGGGAGTGGGTCCTACGAGCAGTACTTC. Amino acid sequence: CASGIAGSGSYEQYF. Complete variable domain (other parts from reference TRBV5-1 and TRBJ2-7): KAGVTQTPRYLIKTRGQQVTLSCSPISGHRSVSWYQQTPGQGLQFLFEYFSETQRNKGNFPGRFSGRQFSNSRSEMNVSTLELGDSALYLCASGIAGSGSYEQYFGPGTRLTVT.